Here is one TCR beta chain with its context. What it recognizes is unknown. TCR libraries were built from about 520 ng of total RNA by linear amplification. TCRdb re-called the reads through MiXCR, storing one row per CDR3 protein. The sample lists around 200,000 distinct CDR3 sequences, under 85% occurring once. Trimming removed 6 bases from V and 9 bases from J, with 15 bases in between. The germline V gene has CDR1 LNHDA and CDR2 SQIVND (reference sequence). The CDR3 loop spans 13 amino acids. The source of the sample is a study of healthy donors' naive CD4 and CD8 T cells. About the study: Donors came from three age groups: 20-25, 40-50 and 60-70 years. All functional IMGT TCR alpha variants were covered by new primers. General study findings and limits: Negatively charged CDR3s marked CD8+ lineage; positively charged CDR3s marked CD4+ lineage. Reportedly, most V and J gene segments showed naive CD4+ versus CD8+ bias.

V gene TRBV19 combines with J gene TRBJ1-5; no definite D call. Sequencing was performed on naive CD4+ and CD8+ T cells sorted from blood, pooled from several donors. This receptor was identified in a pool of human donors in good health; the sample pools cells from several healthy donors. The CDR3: CASRVPGRGPQHF. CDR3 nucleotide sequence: TGTGCCAGTAGGGTGCCGGGCCGAGGGCCCCAGCATTTT.